A single sample is the source of the 21 T cell receptor beta chains below, sequenced in a study of blood T cells in healthy people across ages. Next came a second PCR, run for about 7 to 12 cycles, which used a sample-barcoded 5' primer along with a J-beta primer mix. TCRdb fed the 5' RACE reads into MiXCR, producing one record per CDR3 protein. The sample shows almost 1 million distinct CDR3 sequences, roughly 51% of them seen only once. The sample comprised blood. These receptors originate from a woman aged 60 to 75 in good health.

V and J are TRBV3-1 and TRBJ2-3; 12 bases fit TRBD1. V lost 1 base to trimming and J lost 6 bases; unmatched junction nucleotides: 5. CDR1 is LGHDT and CDR2 is YNNKEL in the germline V gene (reference sequence). The CDR3 covers 16 residues. The CDR3, as DNA: TGTGCCAGCAGCCAAGCCGGGACAGGGGGCTTGGATACGCAGTATTTT. Its protein product is CASSQAGTGGLDTQYF.

This clonotype was counted a few times. The chain couples TRBV5-1 to TRBJ1-2, with D hard to call. CDR3 size: 14 residues. Germline lookup yields CDR1 SGHRS and CDR2 YFSETQ. V was clipped by 1 base and J by 3 bases, with 10 bases between them. The CDR3 loop is CASSLLDIDYGYTF. The CDR3 coding sequence is TGCGCCAGCAGCTTGCTTGACATTGACTATGGCTACACCTTC.

The V gene is TRBV7-8, the J gene TRBJ2-5; D call uncertain. Trimming removed 6 bases at V and 4 bases at J, with 12 bases between. Germline V CDR1 and CDR2: SGHVS, FQNEAQ. This CDR3 has 13 amino acids. The CDR3, as DNA: TGTGCCAGCAGGTTGGAGTTCCGAGAGACCCAGTACTTC. It translates to CASRLEFRETQYF.

This chain uses TRBV10-3 with TRBJ2-5; perhaps TRBD2 as D (6 bases). Between the trimmed V and J ends, which lost 5 bases and 11 bases, there was a span of 18 bases. The germline V gene has CDR1 ENHRY and CDR2 SYGVKD. The CDR3 totals 13 residues. CDR3 in amino acids: CAISTTSNNEQYF. CDR3 coding DNA: TGTGCCATCAGTACGACTAGTAACAATGAACAGTACTTC.

A few counts support this clonotype. This rearrangement joins TRBV20-1 to TRBJ2-7; D might be TRBD1 (6 bases). This CDR3 contains 13 residues. Trimming stripped 6 bases from V and 3 bases from J, with 15 bases between. CDR1 is DFQATT, CDR2 SNEGSKA, per germline (reference sequence). CDR3 region: CSAQNRDNYEQYF. The CDR3 bases are TGCAGTGCCCAAAACCGGGACAACTACGAGCAGTACTTC.

This rearrangement joins TRBV20-1 to TRBJ2-1; TRBD2 matches 14 bases. Trimming cost V 0 bases and J 0 bases; bases outside gene matches: 4. The CDR3 has 18 amino acids. Looked up from germline, CDR1 is DFQATT and CDR2 is SNEGSKA (reference sequence). The CDR3 coding sequence is TGCAGTGCTAGAGAGGGAGGGACTAGCGGGAGCTCCTACAATGAGCAGTTCTTC. Its protein product is CSAREGGTSGSSYNEQFF.

This clonotype has only a few counts. J is TRBJ2-7 and V is TRBV6-2 or TRBV6-3; D is possibly TRBD1 or TRBD2 (5 bases each). This CDR3 comprises 12 residues. The germline gives CDR1 MNHEY, CDR2 SVGEGT. V lost 7 bases to trimming and J lost 4 bases, with 11 bases between them. The CDR3 here is CASTRDRYEQYF. The CDR3 bases are TGTGCCAGCACCAGGGACCGATACGAGCAGTACTTC.

The rearrangement uses TRBV6-2 or TRBV6-3 and TRBJ2-5; D gene uncertain. This CDR3 comprises 14 residues. V was clipped by 6 bases and J by 4 bases, with 15 bases between them. Germline CDR1 MNHEY, CDR2 SVGEGT. Written as DNA, the CDR3 is TGTGCCAGCAGCCAGAGTTCGCCCCTAGAGACCCAGTACTTC. This sequence encodes CASSQSSPLETQYF.

The chain carries TRBV5-1 and TRBJ2-7; D gene ambiguous. V lost 2 bases and J lost 3, with 21 bases in between. Germline V gives CDR1 SGHRS, CDR2 YFSETQ. The CDR3 has 17 residues. CDR3 loop: CASSFDGTSLVNYEQYF. The CDR3 DNA sequence: TGCGCCAGCAGCTTCGATGGAACCTCGTTGGTGAACTACGAGCAGTACTTC.

This clonotype was counted only a few times. This chain uses TRBV3-1 with TRBJ2-1; D ambiguous. The CDR3 is 12 residues long. Germline V gene sequence: CDR1 LGHDT, CDR2 YNNKEL (reference sequence). Trimming removed 2 bases from V and 5 bases from J, with 4 bases in between. Written as DNA, the CDR3 is TGTGCCAGCAGCCAATTAAACAATGAGCAGTTCTTC. Its translation is CASSQLNNEQFF.

The chain combines TRBV5-1 with TRBJ2-7; 10 nucleotides line up with TRBD2. The germline V gene has CDR1 SGHRS and CDR2 YFSETQ. Trimming took 3 bases from V and 5 from J; bases not matched to a gene: 11. This CDR3 is built from 16 residues. Written as DNA, the CDR3 is TGCGCCAGCAGCTCCGCCTCTAGCGGGAGTGTGCACGAGCAGTACTTC. This translates into CASSSASSGSVHEQYF.

In its sample, this clonotype was seen a few times. The chain recombines TRBV7-2 with TRBJ2-5; D possibly uses TRBD1 or TRBD2 (6 bases each). The germline V gene encodes CDR1 SGHTA and CDR2 FQGNSA. CDR3 length: 14 amino acids. V lost 5 bases, J lost 1 base, and 11 bases lay in between. The CDR3 protein is CASSRGGGQETQYF. In DNA form, the CDR3 reads TGTGCCAGCAGCCGTGGAGGGGGCCAAGAGACCCAGTACTTC.

The chain employs TRBV24-1 and TRBJ2-1, with a tentative D call TRBD2 (5 bases). This CDR3 is built from 11 residues. Germline loops: CDR1 KGHDR, CDR2 SFDVKD. V was cut by 7 bases and J by 10 bases, with 10 bases left in between. This chain's CDR3 is CATRGGREQFF. For the CDR3, the DNA is TGTGCCACCAGAGGAGGCAGGGAGCAGTTCTTC.

The chain joins TRBV5-1 to TRBJ2-1; no firm D call. Germline V CDR1 and CDR2: SGHRS, YFSETQ. The CDR3 length is 14 residues. Trimming cost V 4 bases and J 0 bases, with 8 bases left between them. CDR3: CASSIESSYNEQFF. The CDR3 nucleotides are TGCGCCAGCAGCATTGAGAGCTCCTACAATGAGCAGTTCTTC.

The table lists this clonotype with a count of one. The chain employs TRBV3-1 and TRBJ2-3; 7 bases agree with TRBD2. The germline gives CDR1 LGHDT, CDR2 YNNKEL (reference sequence). J gave up 2 bases and V 4 bases, and 6 bases lay outside the gene matches. The CDR3 is made up of 15 amino acids. CDR3: CASSLPSGTTDTQYF. The CDR3 region has the DNA TGTGCCAGCAGCCTCCCTAGCGGAACCACAGATACGCAGTATTTT.

This clonotype was picked up a small number of times. The J gene is TRBJ1-5, the V gene TRBV7-2; the D is unclear. This CDR3 is 13 amino acids long. Between the trimmed V and J ends, which lost 1 base and 5 bases, there was a span of 6 bases. CDR1 is SGHTA, CDR2 FQGNSA, per germline. DNA for the CDR3: TGTGCCAGCAGCTTAGAGCCATATCAGCCCCAGCATTTT. It is translated as CASSLEPYQPQHF.

This chain joins TRBV5-1 and TRBJ2-4, with 9 bases aligning to TRBD1. The DNA end favors TRBJ2-7, so the J call may be wrong. This CDR3 region has 12 residues. The germline CDR1 and CDR2 sequences are SGHRS and YFSETQ. The CDR3 spells CASAGTGYEQYF. DNA of the CDR3: TGCGCCAGCGCCGGGACAGGGTACGAGCAGTACTTC.

The chain's CDR3 is CAIGLAGGNEQFF. Written as DNA, the CDR3 is TGTGCCATCGGACTAGCGGGAGGCAATGAGCAGTTCTTC. The chain links TRBV6-2 or TRBV6-3 to TRBJ2-1; 14 bases map to TRBD2. Trimming took 10 bases from V and 6 from J; bases not matched to a gene: 2. This CDR3 spans 13 amino acids. Germline assignment: CDR1 MNHEY and CDR2 SVGEGT.

This clonotype showed up just a few times. The V gene is TRBV10-1, the J gene TRBJ2-4, with D perhaps matching TRBD2 (6 bases). The J call may be faulty, since TRBJ2-5 better matches the DNA end. The CDR3 totals 14 residues. CDR1 WNHNN and CDR2 SYGVQD come from the germline V gene (reference sequence). CDR3 DNA sequence: TGCGCCAGCAGTGGGCTAGCGCCCCAAGAGACCCAGTACTTC. This codes for CASSGLAPQETQYF.

This clonotype has just a few counts. The chain employs TRBV29-1 and TRBJ2-7, with 10 bases identical to TRBD2. Per the germline V gene, CDR1 is SQVTM and CDR2 is ANQGSEA. The V and J ends lost 5 bases and 0 bases, in that order; junction bases with no gene match: 10. The CDR3 spans 16 residues. The CDR3, as DNA: TGCAGCGTTTTTAGCGGGAGGCGGGGGAACTCCTACGAGCAGTACTTC. Translating gives CSVFSGRRGNSYEQYF.

The chain combines TRBV20-1 with TRBJ2-3, with 10 nucleotides matching TRBD2. The CDR3 sequence is 16 residues long. V lost 1 base, J lost 2 bases, and 6 bases stayed unmatched. Per germline, CDR1 DFQATT and CDR2 SNEGSKA (reference sequence). This CDR3 reads CSARAPGLALTDTQYF. The CDR3 DNA follows: TGCAGTGCTAGAGCTCCGGGACTAGCGCTCACAGATACGCAGTATTTT.